This T cell receptor (beta chain) was sequenced in a study of blood T cell repertoires in COVID-19. Germline-derived CDR1 and CDR2 are MNHEY and SVGAGI. V lost 10 bases and J lost 1, with 13 bases in between. This CDR3 comprises 13 residues. Data came from immunoSEQ multiplex PCR; TCRdb stores just in-frame clones and leaves some out. Among fewer than 95,000 clones listed, around 88% were seen once. The J gene is TRBJ1-1, the V gene TRBV6-5; D is possibly TRBD1 (6 bases). The receptor's source is a man in his fifties or sixties with acute or convalescent COVID-19. Material: peripheral blood. Here the CDR3 DNA reads TGTGCCACCCGACCACAGGGGAACACTGAAGCTTTCTTT. This translates into CATRPQGNTEAFF.